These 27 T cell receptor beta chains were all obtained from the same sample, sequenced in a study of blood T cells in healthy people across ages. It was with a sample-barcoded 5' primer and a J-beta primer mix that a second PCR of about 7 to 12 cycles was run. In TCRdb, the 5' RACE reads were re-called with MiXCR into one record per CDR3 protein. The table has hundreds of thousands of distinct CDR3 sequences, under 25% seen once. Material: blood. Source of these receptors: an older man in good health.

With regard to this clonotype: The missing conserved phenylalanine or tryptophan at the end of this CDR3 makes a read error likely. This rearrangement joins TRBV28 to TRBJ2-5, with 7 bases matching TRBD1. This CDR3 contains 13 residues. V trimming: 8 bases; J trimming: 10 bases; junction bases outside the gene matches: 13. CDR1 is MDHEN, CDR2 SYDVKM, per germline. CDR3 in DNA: TGTGCCAGCTCGGGGACAGTCCTGTATGACCAGTACTCC. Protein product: CASSGTVLYDQYS.

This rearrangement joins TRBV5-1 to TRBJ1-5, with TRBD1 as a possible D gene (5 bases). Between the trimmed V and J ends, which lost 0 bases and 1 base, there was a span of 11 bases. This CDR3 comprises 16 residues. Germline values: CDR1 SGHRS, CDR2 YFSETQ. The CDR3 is CASSLGQGGSNQPQHF. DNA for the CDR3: TGCGCCAGCAGCTTGGGGCAGGGTGGCAGCAATCAGCCCCAGCATTTT. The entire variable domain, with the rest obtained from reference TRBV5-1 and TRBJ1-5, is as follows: KAGVTQTPRYLIKTRGQQVTLSCSPISGHRSVSWYQQTPGQGLQFLFEYFSETQRNKGNFPGRFSGRQFSNSRSEMNVSTLELGDSALYLCASSLGQGGSNQPQHFGDGTRLSIL.

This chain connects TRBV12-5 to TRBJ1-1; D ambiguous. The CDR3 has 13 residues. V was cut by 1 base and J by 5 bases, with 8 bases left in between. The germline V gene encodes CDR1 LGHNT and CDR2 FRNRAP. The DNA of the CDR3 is TGTGCTAGTGGTTTGGGCCAGAGTACTGAAGCTTTCTTT. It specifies CASGLGQSTEAFF. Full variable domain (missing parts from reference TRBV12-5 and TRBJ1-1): DARVTQTPRHKVTEMGQEVTMRCQPILGHNTVFWYRQTMMQGLELLAYFRNRAPLDDSGMPKDRFSAEMPDATLATLKIQPSEPRDSAVYFCASGLGQSTEAFFGQGTRLTVV.

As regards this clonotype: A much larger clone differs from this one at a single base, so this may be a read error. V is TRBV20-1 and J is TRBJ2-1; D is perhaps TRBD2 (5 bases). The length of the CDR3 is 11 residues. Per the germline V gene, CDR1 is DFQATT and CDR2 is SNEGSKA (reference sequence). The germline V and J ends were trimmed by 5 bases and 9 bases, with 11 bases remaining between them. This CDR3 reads CSAGLAGEQFF. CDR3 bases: TGCAGTGCTGGTTTGGCGGGTGAGCAGTTCTTC.

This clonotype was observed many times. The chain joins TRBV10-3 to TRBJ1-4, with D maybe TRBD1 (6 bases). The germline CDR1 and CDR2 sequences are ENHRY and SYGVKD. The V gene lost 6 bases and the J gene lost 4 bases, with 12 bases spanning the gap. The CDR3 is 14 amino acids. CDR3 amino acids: CAISIDRNNEKLFF. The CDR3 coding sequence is TGTGCCATCAGCATCGACAGGAATAATGAAAAACTGTTTTTT.

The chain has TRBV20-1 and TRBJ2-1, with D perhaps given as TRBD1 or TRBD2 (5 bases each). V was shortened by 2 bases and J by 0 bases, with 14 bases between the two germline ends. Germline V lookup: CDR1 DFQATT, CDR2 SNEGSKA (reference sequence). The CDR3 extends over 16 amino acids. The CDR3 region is CSARRDHKSSYNEQFF. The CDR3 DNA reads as TGCAGTGCTAGAAGGGACCACAAGAGCTCCTACAATGAGCAGTTCTTC.

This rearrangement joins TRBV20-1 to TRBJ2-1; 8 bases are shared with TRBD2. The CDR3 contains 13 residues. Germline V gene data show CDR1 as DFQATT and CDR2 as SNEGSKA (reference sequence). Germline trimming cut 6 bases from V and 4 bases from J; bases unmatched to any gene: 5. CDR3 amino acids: CSAPGRGYNEQFF. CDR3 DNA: TGCAGTGCCCCCGGGAGGGGGTACAATGAGCAGTTCTTC.

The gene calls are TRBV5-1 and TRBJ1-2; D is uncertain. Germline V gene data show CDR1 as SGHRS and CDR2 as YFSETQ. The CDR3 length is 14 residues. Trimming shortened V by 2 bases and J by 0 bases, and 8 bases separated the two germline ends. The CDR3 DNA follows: TGCGCCAGCAGCTTAGAGAATCCTAACTATGGCTACACCTTC. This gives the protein CASSLENPNYGYTF. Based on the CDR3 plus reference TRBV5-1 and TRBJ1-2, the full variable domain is KAGVTQTPRYLIKTRGQQVTLSCSPISGHRSVSWYQQTPGQGLQFLFEYFSETQRNKGNFPGRFSGRQFSNSRSEMNVSTLELGDSALYLCASSLENPNYGYTFGSGTRLTVV.

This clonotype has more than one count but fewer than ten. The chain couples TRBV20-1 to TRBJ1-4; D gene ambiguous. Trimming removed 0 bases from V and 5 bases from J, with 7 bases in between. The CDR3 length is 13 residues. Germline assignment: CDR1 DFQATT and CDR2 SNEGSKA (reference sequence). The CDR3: CSAREGRNEKLFF. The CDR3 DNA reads TGCAGTGCTAGAGAGGGCAGGAATGAAAAACTGTTTTTT.

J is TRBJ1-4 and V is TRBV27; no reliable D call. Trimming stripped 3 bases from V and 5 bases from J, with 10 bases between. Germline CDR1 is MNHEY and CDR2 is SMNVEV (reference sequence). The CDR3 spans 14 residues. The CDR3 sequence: CASSFSRSNEKLFF. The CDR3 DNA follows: TGTGCCAGCAGTTTCTCTAGATCGAATGAAAAACTGTTTTTT.

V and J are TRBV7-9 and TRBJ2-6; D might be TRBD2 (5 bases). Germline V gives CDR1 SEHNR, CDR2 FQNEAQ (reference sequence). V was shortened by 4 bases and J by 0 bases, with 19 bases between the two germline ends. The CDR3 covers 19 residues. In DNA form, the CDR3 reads TGTGCCAGCAGCTATAGAGGGTCCCCAACAACCTCTGGGGCCAACGTCCTGACTTTC. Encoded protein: CASSYRGSPTTSGANVLTF.

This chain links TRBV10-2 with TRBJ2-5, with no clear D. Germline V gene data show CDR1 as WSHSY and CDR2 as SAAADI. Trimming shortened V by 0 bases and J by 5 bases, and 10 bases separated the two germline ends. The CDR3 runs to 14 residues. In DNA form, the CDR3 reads TGCGCCAGCAGTGAGTCTTCCCGTGTGGAGACCCAGTACTTC. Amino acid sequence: CASSESSRVETQYF.

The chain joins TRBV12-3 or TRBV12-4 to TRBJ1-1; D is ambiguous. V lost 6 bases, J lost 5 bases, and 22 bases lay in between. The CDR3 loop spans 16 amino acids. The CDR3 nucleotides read TGTGCCAGCAGCCTGGACGGGAACAGCTTGGGGACTGAAGCTTTCTTT. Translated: CASSLDGNSLGTEAFF.

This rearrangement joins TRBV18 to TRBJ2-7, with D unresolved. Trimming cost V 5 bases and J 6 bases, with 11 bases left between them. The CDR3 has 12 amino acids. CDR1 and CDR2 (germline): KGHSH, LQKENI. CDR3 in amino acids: CASSSVLGEQYF. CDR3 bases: TGTGCCAGCTCATCTGTCCTGGGCGAGCAGTACTTC.

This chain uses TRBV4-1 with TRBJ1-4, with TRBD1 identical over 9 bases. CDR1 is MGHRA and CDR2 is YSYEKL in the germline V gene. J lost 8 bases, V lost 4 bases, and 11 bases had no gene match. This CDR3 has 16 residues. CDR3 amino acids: CASSPPTGTGREKLFF. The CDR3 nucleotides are TGCGCCAGCAGCCCCCCCACCGGGACAGGGCGAGAAAAACTGTTTTTT.

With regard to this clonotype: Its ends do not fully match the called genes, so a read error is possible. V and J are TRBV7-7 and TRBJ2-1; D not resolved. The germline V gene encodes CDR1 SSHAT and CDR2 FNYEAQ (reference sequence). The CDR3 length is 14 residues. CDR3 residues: CASSLGESVGEQFF. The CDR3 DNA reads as TGTGCTAGCAGCTTAGGCGAAAGTGTCGGTGAGCAGTTCTTC.

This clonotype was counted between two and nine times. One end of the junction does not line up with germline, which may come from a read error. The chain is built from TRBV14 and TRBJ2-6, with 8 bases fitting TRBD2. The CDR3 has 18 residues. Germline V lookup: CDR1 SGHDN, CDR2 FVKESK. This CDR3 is CASSQVSGGDAGANVRTF. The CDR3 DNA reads TGTGCCAGCAGCCAAGTGTCGGGGGGGGATGCTGGGGCCAACGTCCGGACTTTC.

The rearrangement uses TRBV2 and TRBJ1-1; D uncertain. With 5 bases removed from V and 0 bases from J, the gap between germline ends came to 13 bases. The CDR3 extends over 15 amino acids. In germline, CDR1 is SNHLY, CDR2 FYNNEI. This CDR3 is CASSFEQGMNTEAFF. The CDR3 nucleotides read TGTGCCAGCAGTTTTGAACAAGGGATGAACACTGAAGCTTTCTTT.

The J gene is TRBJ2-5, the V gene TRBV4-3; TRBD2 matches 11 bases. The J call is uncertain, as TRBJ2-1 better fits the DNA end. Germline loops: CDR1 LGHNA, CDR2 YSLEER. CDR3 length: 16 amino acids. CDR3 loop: CASSQVSTSGSFEQFF. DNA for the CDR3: TGCGCCAGCAGCCAAGTGTCTACTAGCGGGAGTTTTGAGCAGTTCTTC.

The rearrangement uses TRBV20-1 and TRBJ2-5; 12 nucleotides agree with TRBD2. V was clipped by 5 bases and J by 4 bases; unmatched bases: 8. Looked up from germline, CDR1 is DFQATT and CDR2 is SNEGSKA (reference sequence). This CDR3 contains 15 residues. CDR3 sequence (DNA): TGCAGTGCTCAGACTAGCGGGAGACTCGTAGAGACCCAGTACTTC. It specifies CSAQTSGRLVETQYF.

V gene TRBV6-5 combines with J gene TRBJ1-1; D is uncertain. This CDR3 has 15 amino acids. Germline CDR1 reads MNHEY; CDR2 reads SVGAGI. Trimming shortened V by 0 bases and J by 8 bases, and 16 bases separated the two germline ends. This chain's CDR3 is CASSYSKRGPEEAFF. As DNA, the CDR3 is TGTGCCAGCAGTTACTCGAAGCGAGGGCCGGAGGAAGCTTTCTTT.

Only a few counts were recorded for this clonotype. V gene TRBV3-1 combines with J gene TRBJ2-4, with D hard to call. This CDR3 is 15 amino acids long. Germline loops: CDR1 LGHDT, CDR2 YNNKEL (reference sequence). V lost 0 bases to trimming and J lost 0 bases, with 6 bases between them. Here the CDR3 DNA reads TGTGCCAGCAGCCAAGATGGCCTAGCCAAAAACATTCAGTACTTC. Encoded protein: CASSQDGLAKNIQYF. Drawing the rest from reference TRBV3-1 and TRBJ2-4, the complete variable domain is DTAVSQTPKYLVTQMGNDKSIKCEQNLGHDTMYWYKQDSKKFLKIMFSYNNKELIINETVPNRFSPKSPDKAHLNLHINSLELGDSAVYFCASSQDGLAKNIQYFGAGTRLSVL.

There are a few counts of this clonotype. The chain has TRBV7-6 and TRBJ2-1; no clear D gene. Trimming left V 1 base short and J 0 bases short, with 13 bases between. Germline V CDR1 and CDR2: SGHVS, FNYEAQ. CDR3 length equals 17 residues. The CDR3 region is CASSLGGTVSSYNEQFF. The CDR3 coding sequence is TGTGCCAGCAGCTTAGGAGGCACCGTAAGCTCCTACAATGAGCAGTTCTTC. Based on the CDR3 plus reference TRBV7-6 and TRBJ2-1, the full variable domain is GAGVSQSPRYKVTKRGQDVALRCDPISGHVSLYWYRQALGQGPEFLTYFNYEAQQDKSGLPNDRFSAERPEGSISTLTIQRTEQRDSAMYRCASSLGGTVSSYNEQFFGPGTRLTVL.

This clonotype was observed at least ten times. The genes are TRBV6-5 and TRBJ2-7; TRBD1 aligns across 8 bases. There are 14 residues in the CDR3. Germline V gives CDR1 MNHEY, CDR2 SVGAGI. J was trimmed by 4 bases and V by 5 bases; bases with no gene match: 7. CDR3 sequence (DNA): TGTGCCAGCAGTGGCAGGGGGCTTCCTTACGAGCAGTACTTC. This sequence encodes CASSGRGLPYEQYF.

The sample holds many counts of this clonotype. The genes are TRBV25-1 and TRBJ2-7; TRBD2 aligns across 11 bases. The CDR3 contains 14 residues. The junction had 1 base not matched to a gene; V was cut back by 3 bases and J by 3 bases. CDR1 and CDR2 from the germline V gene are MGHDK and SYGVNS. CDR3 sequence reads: CASSETSGIYEQYF. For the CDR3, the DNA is TGTGCCAGCAGTGAGACTAGCGGGATCTACGAGCAGTACTTC.

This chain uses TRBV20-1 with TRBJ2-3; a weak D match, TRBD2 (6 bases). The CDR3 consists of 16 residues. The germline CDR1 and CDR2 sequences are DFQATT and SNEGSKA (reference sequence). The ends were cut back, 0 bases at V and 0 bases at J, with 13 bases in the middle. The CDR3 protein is CSARDGRGASTDTQYF. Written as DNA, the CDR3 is TGCAGTGCTAGAGATGGGCGGGGTGCTAGCACAGATACGCAGTATTTT.

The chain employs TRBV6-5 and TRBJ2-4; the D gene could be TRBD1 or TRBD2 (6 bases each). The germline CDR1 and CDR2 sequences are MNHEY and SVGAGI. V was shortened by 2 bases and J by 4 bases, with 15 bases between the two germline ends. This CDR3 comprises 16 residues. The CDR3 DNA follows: TGTGCCAGCAGTTACGGGGGCGGGATGATGAAAAACATTCAGTACTTC. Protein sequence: CASSYGGGMMKNIQYF.